This T cell receptor beta chain was sequenced in a study of T cell repertoires in cytomegalovirus infection. About the research overall: Evidence of both CMV infection and a matching HLA type came from public TCR beta signatures. Notes on the study in general: The ex vivo response was dominated by HLA-C-restricted CMV-specific TCR beta clonotypes.

In the case of this clonotype: Antigen unknown.

This CDR3 is built from 18 residues. Germline V CDR1 and CDR2: LNHDA, SQIVND (reference sequence). J lost 0 bases, V lost 3 bases, and 8 bases had no gene match. TCRdb ran MiXCR on the reads and lists one entry per CDR3 protein. The sample includes about 890,000 distinct CDR3 sequences, around a third of them seen just once. The material sequenced was cultured CD8+ T cells from PBMCs, taken from culture after CMV antigen stimulation. The receptor comes from a human donor in good health (CMV status not recorded). Some clones in this sample may be carry-over from other donors' samples. V and J are TRBV19 and TRBJ1-6, with 7 bases aligning to TRBD1. The DNA for the CDR3 is TGTGCCAGTAGTATCGGACAGGCACAAAGCTCCTATAATTCACCCCTCCACTTT. As protein: CASSIGQAQSSYNSPLHF.